Following are 25 T cell receptor beta chains from one sample sequenced in a study of breast tumors, draining lymph nodes, adjacent tissues. Each CDR3 protein gets one entry after TCRdb re-called the multiplex PCR reads with MiXCR. The table records more than 14,000 distinct CDR3 sequences, around 50% of them present only once. The sequencing sample was made of tumor-adjacent breast tissue. The receptors shown here come from a female donor with breast cancer. Some clones in this sample may be carry-over from other donors' samples.

This clonotype was detected ten times or more. DNA for the CDR3: TGTGCCAGCAGTTTTGCGCAGGGTATTCAGCCCCAGCATTTT. This codes for CASSFAQGIQPQHF. The gene calls are TRBV27 and TRBJ1-5; perhaps TRBD1 as D (5 bases). CDR3 size: 14 residues. Germline CDR1 reads MNHEY; CDR2 reads SMNVEV (reference sequence). With 3 bases removed from V and 6 bases from J, the gap between germline ends came to 12 bases.

Comment on this clonotype: The junction differs from germline at one of its ends, possibly a read error. The chain recombines TRBV6-1 with TRBJ1-5; 7 bases line up with TRBD1. Germline CDR1 reads MNHNS; CDR2 reads SASEGT. The CDR3 length is 15 residues. CDR3: CASKARGPSNQPRHF. The CDR3 DNA follows: TGTGCCAGCAAGGCGAGGGGGCCGAGCAATCAGCCCCGGCATTTT.

The chain combines TRBV19 with TRBJ2-1, with unresolved D. Germline CDR1 LNHDA, CDR2 SQIVND (reference sequence). V lost 3 bases and J 8 bases, leaving 5 bases between the germline ends. CDR3 length: 11 amino acids. The CDR3 DNA is TGTGCCAGTAGTATGGGTTATGAGCAGTTCTTC. Translated, it gives CASSMGYEQFF. Full variable domain (outside the CDR3, taken from reference TRBV19 and TRBJ2-1): DGGITQSPKYLFRKEGQNVTLSCEQNLNHDAMYWYRQDPGQGLRLIYYSQIVNDFQKGDIAEGYSVSREKKESFPLTVTSAQKNPTAFYLCASSMGYEQFFGPGTRLTVL.

Note on this clonotype: Germline is not matched at one junction end, which may reflect a read error. The rearrangement uses TRBV7-9 and TRBJ2-7; 7 positions match TRBD1. This CDR3 spans 18 amino acids. CDR1 and CDR2 (germline): SEHNR, FQNEAQ (reference sequence). The chain's CDR3 is CASSLSDTIEGGAYEQYF. CDR3 DNA sequence: TGTGCCAGCAGCTTAAGTGACACCATCGAAGGGGGCGCCTACGAACAGTACTTC.

As concerns this clonotype: This clone may be a read error of a much larger clone one base away. This chain uses TRBV4-1 with TRBJ2-1; no definite D call. The V and J ends lost 1 base and 6 bases respectively, with 7 bases between them. The CDR3 covers 13 residues. Germline CDR1 MGHRA, CDR2 YSYEKL. CDR3 sequence reads: CASSQGYLNEQFF. CDR3 DNA sequence: TGCGCCAGCAGCCAAGGTTACCTCAATGAGCAGTTCTTC.

This sequence joins TRBV15 and TRBJ2-2, with D uncertain. Germline values: CDR1 LNHNV, CDR2 YYDKDF (reference sequence). V shed 0 bases and J shed 4 bases, with 6 bases lying between them. This CDR3 is 14 amino acids long. In DNA form, the CDR3 reads TGTGCCACCAGCAGAGATCGCAGCACCGGGGAGCTGTTTTTT. This sequence encodes CATSRDRSTGELFF.

In nucleotides, the CDR3 is TGCAGTGCTCAGTGGCAATGGACACCTTATGAAGCTTTCTTT. Amino acids: CSAQWQWTPYEAFF. The rearrangement links TRBV20-1 to TRBJ1-1; D might be TRBD1 (5 bases). Trimming removed 5 bases at V and 7 bases at J, with 20 bases between. CDR3 length: 14 residues. Looked up from germline, CDR1 is DFQATT and CDR2 is SNEGSKA (reference sequence).

This clonotype was seen ten or more times. One base away lies a much larger clone, so this may be a sequencing read error. The chain links TRBV20-1 to TRBJ2-2, with D uncertain. Germline values: CDR1 DFQATT, CDR2 SNEGSKA (reference sequence). The CDR3 extends over 16 amino acids. Trimming took 0 bases from V and 4 from J, leaving 15 bases between them. The CDR3 coding sequence is TGCAGTGCTAGAGATCGGTCCGGGTCCACCACCGGGGAGCTGTTTTTT. Encoded protein: CSARDRSGSTTGELFF.

Worth noting for this clonotype: This may stem from a read error, because a much larger clone lies one nucleotide away. Likely a read error: the CDR3 ends without its conserved phenylalanine or tryptophan. The chain has TRBV12-5 and TRBJ2-4; TRBD1 is a possible D gene (6 bases). The CDR3 contains 13 residues. Trimming stripped 5 bases from V and 3 bases from J, with 8 bases between. Looked up from germline, CDR1 is LGHNT and CDR2 is FRNRAP. CDR3 region: CASGTDSKNIQYL. CDR3 DNA: TGTGCTAGTGGTACGGACAGCAAAAACATTCAGTACCTC.

This clonotype was counted at least ten times. The chain carries TRBV19 and TRBJ2-6; D gene unclear. V dropped 1 base and J dropped 0 bases, with 10 bases sitting between them. Germline V CDR1 and CDR2: LNHDA, SQIVND (reference sequence). The CDR3 sequence is 17 residues long. This CDR3 reads CASSIATGSSGANVLTF. The CDR3 nucleotides are TGTGCCAGTAGTATAGCGACGGGCAGCTCTGGGGCCAACGTCCTGACTTTC.

J is TRBJ2-3 and V is TRBV24-1; the D gene is possibly TRBD1 (7 bases). Germline lookup yields CDR1 KGHDR and CDR2 SFDVKD. The CDR3 is made up of 17 amino acids. Between the trimmed V and J ends, which lost 0 bases and 1 base, there was a span of 13 bases. The CDR3 bases are TGTGCCACCAGTGATTTGCACGACAGGGAGGGCACAGATACGCAGTATTTT. This encodes CATSDLHDREGTDTQYF.

This clonotype was counted many times. The chain links TRBV25-1 to TRBJ2-3; 10 bases map to TRBD2. This CDR3 comprises 15 residues. The germline V gene encodes CDR1 MGHDK and CDR2 SYGVNS. V gave up 6 bases and J gave up 4 bases; unmatched junction bases: 7. The CDR3 sequence: CASSLSGRRADTQYF. The CDR3 coding sequence is TGTGCCAGCAGCCTTAGCGGGAGGAGGGCAGATACGCAGTATTTT.

This clonotype was recorded at least ten times. The chain uses TRBV2 and TRBJ1-3; no clear D gene. Looked up from germline, CDR1 is SNHLY and CDR2 is FYNNEI. The germline V and J ends were trimmed by 4 bases and 0 bases, with 4 bases remaining between them. The CDR3 is made up of 13 amino acids. The CDR3 nucleotides are TGTGCCAGCAGTGTTGACTCTGGAAACACCATATATTTT. Its translation is CASSVDSGNTIYF.

Notes on this clonotype: Relative to the germline gene, one junction end is altered; a read error may explain this. V gene TRBV7-6 combines with J gene TRBJ2-3; 7 bases align to TRBD1. Looked up from germline, CDR1 is SGHVS and CDR2 is FNYEAQ. The CDR3 is 17 amino acids. CDR3 nucleotide sequence: TGTGCCAGCAGCTTAGCGAGGCAGGGGGTTCCCACAGATACGCGGTATTTT. Translating gives CASSLARQGVPTDTRYF.

Within the sample, this clonotype is medium-sized. The genes are TRBV5-1 and TRBJ1-5; TRBD1 is a possible D gene (6 bases). Trimming cost V 0 bases and J 3 bases, with 10 bases left between them. Germline values: CDR1 SGHRS, CDR2 YFSETQ. This CDR3 spans 15 amino acids. The CDR3 loop reads CASSLGVGHNQPQHF. The CDR3 coding sequence is TGCGCCAGCAGCTTGGGGGTGGGACACAATCAGCCCCAGCATTTT.

In regard to this clonotype: A much larger clone is a single base away; this may be a read error. V usage is TRBV6-1 and J usage is TRBJ1-5; tentatively, D is TRBD1 (5 bases). The CDR3 is 13 amino acids. Germline-derived CDR1 and CDR2 are MNHNS and SASEGT. V lost 2 bases, J lost 7 bases, and 9 bases lay in between. The CDR3 region is CASSEWGDQPQHF. DNA of the CDR3: TGTGCCAGCAGTGAATGGGGGGACCAGCCCCAGCATTTT.

V gene TRBV20-1 combines with J gene TRBJ1-6; 8 bases line up with TRBD1. After removal of 5 bases from V and 7 bases from J, the junction contained 10 bases not matched to a gene. Germline assignment: CDR1 DFQATT and CDR2 SNEGSKA (reference sequence). This CDR3 spans 15 amino acids. The CDR3 loop reads CSARDRSMGNSPLHF. The CDR3 DNA reads TGCAGTGCTCGGGACAGGTCAATGGGAAATTCACCCCTCCACTTT.

This clonotype is a singleton in its sample. The V gene is TRBV24-1, the J gene TRBJ2-3; 9 positions match TRBD1. The trim removed 5 bases at V and 0 bases at J, leaving 5 bases unmatched. CDR1 and CDR2 (germline): KGHDR, SFDVKD. The CDR3 extends over 16 amino acids. Here the CDR3 reads CATSGCGTGSTDTQYF. As DNA, the CDR3 is TGTGCCACCAGTGGCTGTGGGACAGGGAGCACAGATACGCAGTATTTT.

The gene calls are TRBV20-1 and TRBJ1-2; maybe TRBD1 (5 bases). Deletions cut 1 base from V and 7 bases from J, with 13 bases between. The CDR3 totals 13 residues. Germline loops: CDR1 DFQATT, CDR2 SNEGSKA (reference sequence). Here the CDR3 DNA reads TGCAGTGCTAGAGGATGGCAGGGAAGTGGCTACACCTTC. Translated: CSARGWQGSGYTF.

About this clonotype itself: The CDR3 end shows no conserved phenylalanine or tryptophan, and so a read error is likely. Because the CDR3's place on the DNA is in doubt, the DNA is left out and the CDR3 is given as listed by TCRdb. This rearrangement joins TRBV7-2 to TRBJ2-1; the D segment call TRBD1 is taken from the table without a DNA check. CDR1 is SGHTA and CDR2 is FQGNSA in the germline V gene. The CDR3 adds up to 15 amino acids, both ends counted. CDR3 sequence: CASSLGRGLYDEQLL.

The gene calls are TRBV2 and TRBJ1-2, with D possibly TRBD1 on 6 matching bases. The CDR3 has 17 amino acids. Trimming took off 1 base at V and 4 bases at J, with 19 bases between the two ends. Germline V CDR1 and CDR2: SNHLY, FYNNEI. The CDR3 sequence: CASSEGATGSASYGYTF. The DNA for the CDR3 is TGTGCCAGCAGTGAAGGGGCAACAGGGAGTGCTTCCTATGGCTACACCTTC.

The chain combines TRBV11-3 with TRBJ1-5; D is undetermined. Trimming took 6 bases from V and 0 from J, leaving 12 bases between them. The CDR3 totals 15 residues. Per germline, CDR1 SGHNT and CDR2 YENEEA. Written as DNA, the CDR3 is TGTGCCAGCAGGTCCCCCATTTATAGCAATCAGCCCCAGCATTTT. It specifies CASRSPIYSNQPQHF.

CDR3 nucleotide sequence: TGTGCCAGCAGCCCCCCAAGGGGTGGCGAACAGGGTAACTATGGCTACACCTTC. This encodes CASSPPRGGEQGNYGYTF. V and J are TRBV12-3 or TRBV12-4 and TRBJ1-2; possibly TRBD1 for D (6 bases). This CDR3 has 18 amino acids. With 6 bases removed from V and 1 base from J, the gap between germline ends came to 24 bases.

This clonotype was detected many times. A read error may be the cause here, since a much bigger clone is one base away. The chain has TRBV7-8 and TRBJ1-2; D is undetermined. V gave up 1 base and J gave up 7 bases, with 13 bases separating them. This CDR3 contains 14 residues. Germline V gene data show CDR1 as SGHVS and CDR2 as FQNEAQ. The CDR3 is CASSLDGPGVGYTF. In DNA form, the CDR3 reads TGTGCCAGCAGCTTAGATGGTCCTGGTGTTGGCTACACCTTC.

To note about this clonotype: It is unclear where the CDR3 begins or ends on the DNA, so no DNA is shown, and the CDR3 is as TCRdb lists it. This chain links TRBV7-3 with TRBJ1-4; the table's D call of TRBD1 was not tested on the DNA. Germline values: CDR1 SGHTA, CDR2 FQGTGA. The CDR3 spans 17 amino acids, including both terminal residues. CDR3 sequence: CLGLHLRFGDQGGKLFF.